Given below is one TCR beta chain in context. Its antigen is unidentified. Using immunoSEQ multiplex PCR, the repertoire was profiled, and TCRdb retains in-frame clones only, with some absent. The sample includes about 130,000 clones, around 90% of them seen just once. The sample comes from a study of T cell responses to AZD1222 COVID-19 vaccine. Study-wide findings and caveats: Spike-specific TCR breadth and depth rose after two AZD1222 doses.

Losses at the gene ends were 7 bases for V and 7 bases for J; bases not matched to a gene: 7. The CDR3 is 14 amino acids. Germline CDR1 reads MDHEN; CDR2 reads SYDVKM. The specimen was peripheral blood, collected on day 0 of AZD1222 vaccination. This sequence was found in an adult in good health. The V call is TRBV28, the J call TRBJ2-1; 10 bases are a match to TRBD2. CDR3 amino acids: CASISGRSRNEQFF. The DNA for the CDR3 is TGTGCCAGCATTAGCGGGAGGTCGAGGAATGAGCAGTTCTTC. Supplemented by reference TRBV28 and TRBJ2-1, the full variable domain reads DVKVTQSSRYLVKRTGEKVFLECVQDMDHENMFWYRQDPGLGLRLIYFSYDVKMKEKGDIPEGYSVSREKKERFSLILESASTNQTSMYLCASISGRSRNEQFFGPGTRLTVL.